The text below deals with one T cell receptor (beta chain). This clonotype showed up many times. No antigen is known for it. No much larger clonotype is one base removed from it; base qualities were not supplied. The method was multiplex PCR. The reads were generated on an Illumina HiSeq 4000. To build TCR beta libraries, CDR3 regions were amplified by Arm-PCR using iRepertoire HTBI primers. PCR products were gel purified before sequencing. On the authors' methods: Across samples, some 62 TRBV and 15 or so TRBJ segments were identified and used for gene usage analysis of CDR3 amino acid clonotypes. COPE and FqMerger were used to merge filtered high-quality paired reads into contigs. BLAST was used to align contigs to the IMGT TRBV, TRBD and TRBJ reference genes, and CDR3 was defined following IMGT. Highly expanded clones were defined as clonotypes with a frequency above 0.1%. Shannon entropy served as the measure of repertoire diversity, while the Gini coefficient captured V-J evenness. A clonotype was considered public if more than one individual shared it. TCRdb itself trimmed the public reads at Q25 with fastp, ran MiXCR and retained productive beta chains. Each entry is one CDR3 protein sequence, shown with its most common DNA and genes. The V and J calls come from TCRdb's annotation, not from the publication. The sample table contains approximately 460,000 distinct CDR3 sequences; only one count was recorded for about a sixth of them. The biggest ten clones account for around 10% of the sample.

What the time point label conveys for this sample: newly diagnosed GD, antithyroid drugs for less than 3 months. For both TCR sequencing and RNA sequencing, RNA was extracted from PBMCs in TRIzol. The diagnosis of Graves' disease followed American Thyroid Association guidelines. Patients for the study were recruited at an endocrinology department in Xi'an, China. From each patient, around 9 milliliters of peripheral blood was collected into an EDTA anticoagulant tube. Ficoll Paque Plus density gradient separation was used to isolate PBMCs, and no additional T cell sorting was done. An Agilent 2100 Bioanalyzer and agarose gel were used to check RNA quality, and a NanoDrop 2000 was used to measure RNA concentration. Sequences SGHNT (CDR1) and YYREEE (CDR2) are obtained from the germline V gene (reference sequence). From the cysteine up to the phenylalanine, the CDR3 has a length of 16 residues. The kept DNA is CDR3 alone, 48 bases in frame from the first base. V loses 4 bases, J loses 3 bases, and the germline ends lie 20 bases apart.

This entry is derived from a study of regulatory T cells in long-lasting Graves disease (dated by TCRdb to the early 2020s). About the full investigation: Antithyroid drugs had been taken for less than 3 months by newly diagnosed Graves' disease patients. Peripheral blood TCR sequencing and RNA sequencing compared persistent Graves' disease patients with newly diagnosed Graves' disease patients. The study was conducted in China and was registered as a clinical trial. TCR sequencing covered around 13 persistent and 20 newly diagnosed Graves' disease patients, some 33 samples in total. On the study overall, not on this receptor specifically: The authors noted that the small sample size was a limitation that may lower accuracy. Sequencing and analysis were restricted to the TCR beta chain. Because the primary lesion, thyroid tissue, could not be accessed, the study looked at peripheral blood alone. More public clonotypes were shared among persistent patients (roughly 2,700) than among newly diagnosed patients (roughly 960). Persistent disease showed preferential use of TRBV28, TRBJ1-2 and TRBJ2-5, whereas newly diagnosed disease favored TRBV20-1 and TRBJ2-1. Compared with newly diagnosed patients, persistent Graves' disease patients had lower TCR Shannon entropy and fewer highly expanded clones, which suggests clonal expansion.

The sample was also linked to a second study, of T cells in Graves' hyperthyroidism and ophthalmopathy. The other study reports the following: Stable Graves' hyperthyroidism was defined as the absence of progression to ophthalmopathy over 18 months of follow-up. Hyperthyroidism patients were aged 18 to 65 years and newly diagnosed, with disease duration of less than 2 months. Any patient with an uncontrolled infection, another autoimmune disease, pregnancy or lactation was excluded. Diagnoses were based on clinical symptoms, serum thyroxine and TRAb, thyroid ultrasound and orbital computed tomography. A first-round RT-PCR of the TCR CDR3 used the HTBI primer set with the Qiagen OneStep RT-PCR kit. Most expanded thyroid clonotypes (frequency above 0.001) were also found in blood, which suggests that blood repertoires may mirror thyroid immune responses. In cross-validation, a model built on a 13 V-J signature told ophthalmopathy apart from stable hyperthyroidism with less than 90% sensitivity and 81% to 82% specificity, and in testing the same model reached 80%/75%. During validation, the model predicted progression to ophthalmopathy a median of about 6.3 months ahead of onset, with around 70% sensitivity and almost 75% specificity. A discovery cohort of roughly 100 patients, about 40 with Graves' ophthalmopathy and about 58 with stable Graves' hyperthyroidism, was used to find distinguishing TCR V-J signatures. Prospective prediction of ophthalmopathy was tested in an independent validation cohort of 18 to 20 hyperthyroidism patients and 15 to 17 patients who later progressed to ophthalmopathy. For training and testing, the 100 patients in the discovery cohort were randomly divided in a 7:3 ratio. The study also compared thyroid tissue and blood T-cell repertoires from more than five Graves' hyperthyroidism patients. Once sampling was done, hyperthyroidism patients were given methimazole at a starting dose of 30 mg daily, whereas ophthalmopathy patients were given high-dose intravenous methylprednisolone. The libraries were constructed in a second round of multiplex PCR and then size-selected and purified. The libraries were sequenced on an Illumina HiSeq2000 using paired-end 100 bp reads. Raw data were processed with SOAPnuke, discarding reads with adapters, uncalled bases, mean Phred below 15, or no exact constant-primer or identifier match. High-quality paired reads were merged using COPE v1.2.5, and each unique nucleotide sequence was defined as a clonotype. MiTCR v1.1 was used to align the clonotypes against IMGT TRBV, TRBD and TRBJ reference segments. Only V-J combinations with frequency above 0.0001, covering 98% to 99.2% of repertoires, were analysed. A TCS score was defined as the ratio of F50 (clonal expansion) to E x V (chaos), with BLOSUM62-based TCRdist applied between CDR3 peptides within each V-J. Welch's t-statistics and random forest reduced roughly 530 V-J features to 10 to 15, which were used in a naive Bayes classifier (R e1071). Sample size was not statistically predetermined, and blinding of investigators to group allocation was not performed. According to the paper, TCR Vbeta CDR3 sequencing was carried out on over 130 peripheral blood samples, which came from approximately 41 ophthalmopathy, 75 or so hyperthyroidism and roughly 17 progressor patients.

The rearrangement combines TRBV5-4 with TRBJ2-7, with the identity of the D gene unclear. Sample: peripheral blood mononuclear cells (PBMCs), taken at new diagnosis, from a patient treated with antithyroid drugs. The receptor was derived from a woman aged 25 to 39 with Graves disease. Donor details come from another sample of the same person, matched by shared clones. The DNA reads TGTGCCAGCAGCGTAATAGGCCGCCGAGGATTCTACGAGCAGTACTTC. The encoded protein is CASSVIGRRGFYEQYF.